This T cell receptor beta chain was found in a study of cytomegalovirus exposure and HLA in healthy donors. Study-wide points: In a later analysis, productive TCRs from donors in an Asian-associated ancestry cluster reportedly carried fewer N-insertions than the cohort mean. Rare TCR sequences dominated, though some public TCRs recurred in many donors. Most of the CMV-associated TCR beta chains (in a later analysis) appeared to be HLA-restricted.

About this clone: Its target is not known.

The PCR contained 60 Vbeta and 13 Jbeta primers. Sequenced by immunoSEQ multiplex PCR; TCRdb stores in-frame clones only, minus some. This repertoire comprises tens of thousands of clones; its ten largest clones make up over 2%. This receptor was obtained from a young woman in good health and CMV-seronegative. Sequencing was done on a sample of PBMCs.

The CDR3 is CASSTLTGDQPQHF. Here the CDR3 DNA reads TGTGCCAGCAGCACCCTAACAGGGGATCAGCCCCAGCATTTT. The chain joins TRBV7-6 to TRBJ1-5, with 7 bases fitting TRBD1. This CDR3 is 14 amino acids long. Per germline, CDR1 SGHVS and CDR2 FNYEAQ. Losses at the gene ends were 5 bases for V and 5 bases for J; bases not matched to a gene: 6.